What follows are 27 T cell receptor beta chains derived from one specimen sequenced in a study of blood T cell repertoires in COVID-19 (dated by TCRdb to 2020 to 2022). The receptor library was made with the immunoSEQ multiplex PCR assay. Entries here come from immuneACCESS through TCRdb and include only in-frame sequences with V and J called. Some clones fail to appear in such tables; in the studies checked, an unresolved V gene covers under half of the shortfall, and the cause of the remainder is unknown. In all, the sample holds nearly 250,000 clones, and 85% of those were seen once. About 9.3% of the sample is in the top ten clones. The sample consisted of PBMCs or T cells enriched from blood (not recorded which). These receptors were obtained from a woman aged 50 to 60 with acute COVID-19.

The V gene is TRBV27, the J gene TRBJ1-4; D unresolved. The germline gives CDR1 MNHEY, CDR2 SMNVEV (reference sequence). The CDR3 is 16 amino acids. Trimming removed 4 bases at V and 8 bases at J, with 20 bases between. This CDR3 is CASSWRRPEGTEKLFF. The CDR3 nucleotides read TGTGCCAGCAGTTGGCGCCGCCCGGAGGGAACCGAAAAACTGTTTTTT.

V gene TRBV4-3 combines with J gene TRBJ1-2; D perhaps matches TRBD1 (6 bases). CDR3 length: 18 amino acids. V was clipped by 1 base and J by 0 bases, with 18 bases between them. In germline, CDR1 is LGHNA, CDR2 YSLEER. This chain's CDR3 is CASSQARPGTPANYGYTF. The CDR3 nucleotides read TGCGCCAGCAGCCAAGCGCGACCCGGGACACCAGCTAACTATGGCTACACCTTC.

The rearrangement joins TRBV19 to TRBJ2-3; TRBD2 matches at 11 bases. The length of the CDR3 is 18 residues. Germline CDR1 and CDR2: LNHDA and SQIVND (reference sequence). Trimming removed 1 base from V and 0 bases from J; junction bases left unmatched: 6. CDR3 bases: TGTGCCAGTAGTATAGGAGAGACTAGCGGGGACAGCACAGATACGCAGTATTTT. This encodes CASSIGETSGDSTDTQYF.

The chain carries TRBV28 and TRBJ1-5; tentatively, D is TRBD1 (5 bases). V lost 7 bases to trimming and J lost 6 bases, with 19 bases between them. The CDR3 runs to 15 residues. The germline CDR1 and CDR2 sequences are MDHEN and SYDVKM. CDR3 amino acids: CASTTPPGDGQPQHF. The CDR3 DNA reads as TGTGCCAGCACCACCCCTCCGGGGGATGGTCAGCCCCAGCATTTT. Drawing the rest from reference TRBV28 and TRBJ1-5, the complete variable domain is DVKVTQSSRYLVKRTGEKVFLECVQDMDHENMFWYRQDPGLGLRLIYFSYDVKMKEKGDIPEGYSVSREKKERFSLILESASTNQTSMYLCASTTPPGDGQPQHFGDGTRLSIL.

This sequence joins TRBV6-5 and TRBJ1-2; 8 nucleotides agree with TRBD1. Germline CDR1 reads MNHEY; CDR2 reads SVGAGI. The CDR3 spans 15 residues. V dropped 7 bases and J dropped 0; count of bases not matched to a gene: 7. The CDR3 region has the DNA TGTGCCAGCAAGGACAGGGTCACCGCTAACTATGGCTACACCTTC. It specifies CASKDRVTANYGYTF.

The V call is TRBV6-5, the J call TRBJ2-7; no clear D gene. Germline CDR1 MNHEY, CDR2 SVGAGI. The CDR3 runs 14 residues. V was cut by 5 bases and J by 3 bases, with 14 bases left in between. CDR3 DNA: TGTGCCAGCAGTAACCCGGGTAATTACTACGAGCAGTACTTC. It codes for CASSNPGNYYEQYF.

The chain combines TRBV9 with TRBJ1-1; 11 positions match TRBD1. In germline, CDR1 is SGDLS, CDR2 YYNGEE. CDR3 length equals 14 residues. V trimming: 4 bases; J trimming: 5 bases; junction bases outside the gene matches: 4. In DNA form, the CDR3 reads TGTGCCAGCAGCCCCAGGGACAGGGGGACTGAAGCTTTCTTT. Residues: CASSPRDRGTEAFF.

A single count supports this clone. CDR3 bases: TGTGCCAGCAGCTCCTCACTGAATCTGAGACTAGCGGACAGGGATACGCAGTATTTT. This sequence encodes CASSSSLNLRLADRDTQYF. V and J are TRBV4-2 and TRBJ2-3, with 9 nucleotides matching TRBD2. The CDR3 totals 19 residues. V shed 5 bases and J 6 bases; nucleotides not matched to a gene: 21. CDR1 LGHNA and CDR2 YNFKEQ come from the germline V gene.

The chain is built from TRBV4-3 and TRBJ1-1; D perhaps matches TRBD1 (5 bases). Germline CDR1 and CDR2: LGHNA and YSLEER. The V end lost 4 bases, the J end lost 1 base, and 19 bases lay between the germline ends. The CDR3 covers 17 residues. CDR3 DNA sequence: TGCGCCAGCAGCCGGGGCGGGACGGGGATTGGGAACACTGAAGCTTTCTTT. This gives the protein CASSRGGTGIGNTEAFF.

This clone was picked up a small number of times. The rearrangement links TRBV11-2 to TRBJ2-5; maybe TRBD2 (6 bases). CDR1 is SGHAT, CDR2 FQNNGV, per germline. The V end was cut by 8 bases, the J end by 6 bases, with 19 bases between. The CDR3 extends over 14 amino acids. CDR3 DNA: TGTGCCAGCGGGTCTGAGGGTCTAGCGCAGACCCAGTACTTC. Residues: CASGSEGLAQTQYF.

The V gene is TRBV4-1, the J gene TRBJ1-1; 10 bases fit TRBD1. J lost 7 bases, V lost 1 base, and 6 bases had no gene match. Germline loops: CDR1 MGHRA, CDR2 YSYEKL. The CDR3 is 15 amino acids. The CDR3 region is CASSQVGTGVGEAFF. Written as DNA, the CDR3 is TGCGCCAGCAGCCAAGTTGGGACAGGGGTGGGTGAAGCTTTCTTT.

The rearrangement joins TRBV10-3 to TRBJ2-7, with no clear D. The CDR3 covers 13 residues. Trimming took off 0 bases at V and 0 bases at J, with 3 bases between the two ends. Germline CDR1 is ENHRY and CDR2 is SYGVKD. CDR3 region: CAISESSSYEQYF. The CDR3 DNA reads as TGTGCCATCAGTGAGTCGAGCTCCTACGAGCAGTACTTC.

Regarding this clone: The same CDR3 can be traced to other DNA sequences in this sample. The V and J genes are TRBV3-1 (or the pseudogene TRBV3-2) and TRBJ1-5; TRBD1 matches 9 bases. Germline CDR1 and CDR2: LGHDT and YNNKEL (reference sequence). This CDR3 has 14 amino acids. Losses at the gene ends were 3 bases for V and 4 bases for J; bases not matched to a gene: 1. The CDR3, as DNA: TGTGCCAGCAGCCAGGGACAGGGTAATCAGCCCCAGCATTTT. Translating it yields CASSQGQGNQPQHF.

This clone has only one observation. The V and J genes are TRBV6-2 or TRBV6-3 and TRBJ1-2; 9 bases align to TRBD1. The V and J ends lost 0 bases and 3 bases, in that order; junction bases with no gene match: 2. The length of the CDR3 is 15 residues. CDR1 is MNHEY and CDR2 is SVGEGT in the germline V gene. Here the CDR3 reads CASSYSTGGDYGYTF. Here the CDR3 DNA reads TGTGCCAGCAGTTACTCTACAGGGGGCGACTATGGCTACACCTTC.

The chain uses TRBV7-2 and TRBJ1-1, with D possibly being TRBD1 (5 bases). The CDR3 extends over 14 amino acids. Per germline, CDR1 SGHTA and CDR2 FQGNSA. Trimming removed 5 bases at V and 4 bases at J, with 14 bases between. The CDR3 loop reads CASSPNRILTEAFF. In DNA form, the CDR3 reads TGTGCCAGCAGCCCTAACAGGATCCTCACTGAAGCTTTCTTT. The full variable domain, completed using reference TRBV7-2 and TRBJ1-1, is GAGVSQSPSNKVTEKGKDVELRCDPISGHTALYWYRQSLGQGLEFLIYFQGNSAPDKSGLPSDRFSAERTGGSVSTLTIQRTQQEDSAVYLCASSPNRILTEAFFGQGTRLTVV.

V is TRBV7-2 and J is TRBJ2-4, with 7 bases fitting TRBD2. Trimming took 1 base from V and 0 from J; bases not matched to a gene: 3. This CDR3 spans 16 amino acids. From germline, CDR1 is SGHTA and CDR2 FQGNSA. CDR3 nucleotide sequence: TGTGCCAGCAGCTTAGGGGGGGGACTAGCCAAAAACATTCAGTACTTC. Translation: CASSLGGGLAKNIQYF.

The chain is built from TRBV14 and TRBJ2-1; possible D gene TRBD2, 6 bases. Germline CDR1 SGHDN, CDR2 FVKESK. This CDR3 has 13 residues. V lost 2 bases to trimming and J lost 7 bases, with 9 bases between them. Written as DNA, the CDR3 is TGTGCCAGCAGCCAATCAGCGGGTAATGAGCAGTTCTTC. This sequence encodes CASSQSAGNEQFF.

The chain couples TRBV15 to TRBJ2-7, with TRBD1 as a possible D gene (5 bases). The V and J ends lost 0 bases and 5 bases respectively, with 14 bases between them. Germline loops: CDR1 LNHNV, CDR2 YYDKDF (reference sequence). There are 15 residues in the CDR3. For the CDR3, the DNA is TGTGCCACCAGCAGAGACCGTGGCAGGGTGAACGAGCAGTACTTC. This gives the protein CATSRDRGRVNEQYF.

This clone occurred once. J is TRBJ1-1 and V is TRBV18; 9 bases match TRBD1. CDR3 length: 14 amino acids. Germline-derived CDR1 and CDR2 are KGHSH and LQKENI. V was clipped by 6 bases and J by 7 bases; unmatched bases: 9. The CDR3 DNA reads as TGTGCCAGCTCCCAGGGACAGGGATTTATTGAAGCTTTCTTT. This codes for CASSQGQGFIEAFF.

This clone turned up a few times. The genes are TRBV4-3 and TRBJ1-2, with D perhaps matching TRBD1 (6 bases). V was shortened by 3 bases and J by 1 base, with 9 bases between the two germline ends. In germline, CDR1 is LGHNA, CDR2 YSLEER. The CDR3 has 14 residues. CDR3 bases: TGCGCCAGCAGCCATGGACAGAATAACTATGGCTACACCTTC. Residues: CASSHGQNNYGYTF.

The V gene is TRBV18, the J gene TRBJ2-2, with D unresolved. Trimming took 3 bases from V and 6 from J, leaving 5 bases between them. From germline, CDR1 is KGHSH and CDR2 LQKENI. The CDR3 is 12 amino acids. The CDR3 nucleotides are TGTGCCAGCTCACCGGCACCCGGGGAGCTGTTTTTT. As protein: CASSPAPGELFF.

The gene calls are TRBV6-5 and TRBJ1-6; tentative D call: TRBD1 (6 bases). Germline CDR1 reads MNHEY; CDR2 reads SVGAGI. The CDR3 covers 13 residues. Trimming left V 4 bases short and J 10 bases short, with 11 bases between. As DNA, the CDR3 is TGTGCCAGCAGTTTCAGAGGGGGATCACCCCTCCACTTT. Residues: CASSFRGGSPLHF.

The V and J genes are TRBV6-5 and TRBJ1-5, with a possible D match to TRBD1 (6 bases). This CDR3 region has 14 residues. Germline V lookup: CDR1 MNHEY, CDR2 SVGAGI. Trimming took 6 bases from V and 2 from J, leaving 11 bases between them. DNA for the CDR3: TGTGCCAGCAGCCGGACAGTAGGCAATCAGCCCCAGCATTTT. Protein: CASSRTVGNQPQHF.

The gene calls are TRBV5-4 and TRBJ2-3; 9 nucleotides line up with TRBD1. The CDR3 contains 13 residues. V dropped 3 bases and J dropped 5; count of bases not matched to a gene: 1. The germline gives CDR1 SGHNT, CDR2 YYREEE (reference sequence). In nucleotides, the CDR3 is TGTGCCAGCAGCTGGGACAGGGAAGATACGCAGTATTTT. It yields the protein CASSWDREDTQYF.

CDR3 nucleotide sequence: TGTGCCTGGAGTGCCCCGGACAGGGTACAACTGAAAGCTTTCTTT. As protein: CAWSAPDRVQLKAFF. This chain connects TRBV30 to TRBJ1-1; 8 bases line up with TRBD1. Trimming at V came to 1 base and at J to 9 bases, leaving 13 bases not matched to a gene. The CDR3 loop spans 15 amino acids. Germline CDR1 and CDR2: GTSNPN and SVGIG (reference sequence).

The chain combines TRBV2 with TRBJ1-3; weak D call: TRBD1 (6 bases). The CDR3 sequence is 15 residues long. The V gene's germline CDR1 is SNHLY and CDR2 FYNNEI. V was clipped by 4 bases and J by 0 bases, with 10 bases between them. The CDR3 region has the DNA TGTGCCAGCAGTGGGCAACAGGGCTCTGGAAACACCATATATTTT. Translation: CASSGQQGSGNTIYF. Filled out from reference TRBV2 and TRBJ1-3, the complete variable domain reads EPEVTQTPSHQVTQMGQEVILRCVPISNHLYFYWYRQILGQKVEFLVSFYNNEISEKSEIFDDQFSVERPDGSNFTLKIRSTKLEDSAMYFCASSGQQGSGNTIYFGEGSWLTVV.

The gene calls are TRBV4-1 and TRBJ2-3; tentatively, D is TRBD2 (6 bases). There are 15 residues in the CDR3. Trimming removed 0 bases at V and 4 bases at J, with 11 bases between. Germline assignment: CDR1 MGHRA and CDR2 YSYEKL. CDR3 amino acids: CASSQDPAGPDTQYF. The CDR3, as DNA: TGCGCCAGCAGCCAAGATCCAGCGGGCCCAGATACGCAGTATTTT.